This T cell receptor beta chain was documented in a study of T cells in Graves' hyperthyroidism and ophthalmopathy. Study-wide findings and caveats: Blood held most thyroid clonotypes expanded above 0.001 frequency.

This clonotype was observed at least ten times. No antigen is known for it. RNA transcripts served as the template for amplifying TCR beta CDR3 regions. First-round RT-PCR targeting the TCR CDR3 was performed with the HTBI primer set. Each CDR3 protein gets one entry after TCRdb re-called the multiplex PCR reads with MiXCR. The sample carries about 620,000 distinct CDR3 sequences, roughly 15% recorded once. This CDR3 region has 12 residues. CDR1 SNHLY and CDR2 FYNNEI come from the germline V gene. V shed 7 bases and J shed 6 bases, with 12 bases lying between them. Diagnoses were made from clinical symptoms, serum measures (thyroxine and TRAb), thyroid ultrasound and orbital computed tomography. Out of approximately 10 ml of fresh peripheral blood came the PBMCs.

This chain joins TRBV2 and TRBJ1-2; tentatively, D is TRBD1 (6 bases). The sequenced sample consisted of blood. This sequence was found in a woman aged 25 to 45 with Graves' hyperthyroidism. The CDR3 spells CASTLGQDGYTF. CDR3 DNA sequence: TGTGCCAGCACACTGGGACAAGATGGCTACACCTTC.